Listed here are 31 T cell receptor beta chains from one sample, sequenced in a study of naive and memory T cell subsets. Both TRBC1 and TRBC2 were covered by a beta constant-region primer of two equimolar oligonucleotides. Ligated cDNA was amplified by four rounds of PCR with nested alpha and beta constant-region primers and SP2. Via MiXCR, TCRdb re-called the UMI-ligation and nested PCR reads, giving one row per CDR3 protein. Of about 34,000 distinct CDR3 sequences detected, 15% to 20% appear once; the ten largest clones hold less than 3.5%. Sequenced sample: effector memory CD4+ T cells from blood. As to subset: effector memory, CD45RA- CD27-. These receptors came from a human donor in good health.

The chain is built from TRBV6-4 and TRBJ2-1; TRBD1 agrees at 11 bases. The CDR3 is 17 residues long. CDR1 and CDR2 from the germline V gene are MRHNA and SNTAGT. J lost 8 bases, V lost 0 bases, and 9 bases had no gene match. DNA of the CDR3: TGTGCCAGCAGTGACTCAGGTTGGGACAGGGGGTATCATGAGCAGTTCTTC. Translating it yields CASSDSGWDRGYHEQFF.

The genes are TRBV7-2 and TRBJ2-5, with D possibly matching TRBD2 (5 bases). With 2 bases removed from V and 4 bases from J, the gap between germline ends came to 14 bases. The CDR3 is 15 amino acids. From germline, CDR1 is SGHTA and CDR2 FQGNSA. In nucleotides, the CDR3 is TGTGCCAGCAGCTTAAGGACGGCCGGAGGAGAGACCCAGTACTTC. Its translation is CASSLRTAGGETQYF.

The sample holds many counts of this clonotype. V is TRBV15 and J is TRBJ2-2; D remains unclear. In germline, CDR1 is LNHNV, CDR2 YYDKDF (reference sequence). V was cut by 3 bases and J by 1 base, with 6 bases left in between. The CDR3 loop spans 14 amino acids. The CDR3 nucleotides are TGTGCCACCAGCAGGGGTCTGAACACCGGGGAGCTGTTTTTT. Translating it yields CATSRGLNTGELFF.

Comment on this clonotype: A single base separates this from a much larger clone, so it may be a read error. The chain uses TRBV7-8 and TRBJ1-6; D gene ambiguous. V lost 7 bases to trimming and J lost 6 bases, with 7 bases between them. This CDR3 has 12 residues. From germline, CDR1 is SGHVS and CDR2 FQNEAQ. This chain's CDR3 is CASIFVNSPLHF. The CDR3 DNA follows: TGTGCCAGCATCTTCGTTAATTCACCCCTCCACTTT.

Points on this clonotype: It may be a read error: a sequence one base away is much more abundant. V and J are TRBV19 and TRBJ2-1, with D perhaps given as TRBD1 or TRBD2 (5 bases each). This CDR3 spans 16 amino acids. V lost 1 base, J lost 9 bases, and 19 bases lay in between. Germline lookup yields CDR1 LNHDA and CDR2 SQIVND (reference sequence). As DNA, the CDR3 is TGTGCCAGTAGTATAGTTGGGGTGATGGAGGACATTGAGCAGTTCTTC. Translated, it gives CASSIVGVMEDIEQFF.

This rearrangement joins TRBV7-2 to TRBJ1-2, with a tentative D call TRBD1 (5 bases). Trimming removed 3 bases from V and 7 bases from J, with 12 bases in between. The germline CDR1 and CDR2 sequences are SGHTA and FQGNSA. The CDR3 extends over 13 amino acids. The CDR3 is CASSFEGARGYTF. DNA for the CDR3: TGTGCCAGCAGCTTTGAAGGGGCTCGTGGCTACACCTTC.

The table lists this clonotype with a few counts. The chain joins TRBV29-1 to TRBJ1-2, with D unclear. The CDR3 covers 10 residues. The germline V gene has CDR1 SQVTM and CDR2 ANQGSEA. V lost 1 base, J lost 8 bases, and 5 bases lay in between. CDR3 sequence reads: CSVEGGGYTF. The CDR3 DNA sequence: TGCAGCGTTGAAGGGGGAGGCTACACCTTC.

The gene calls are TRBV9 and TRBJ1-3; D call uncertain. There are 13 residues in the CDR3. Between the trimmed V and J ends, which lost 0 bases and 2 bases, there was a span of 3 bases. Per the germline V gene, CDR1 is SGDLS and CDR2 is YYNGEE. As DNA, the CDR3 is TGTGCCAGCAGCGTAGATACTGGAAACACCATATATTTT. This codes for CASSVDTGNTIYF.

The chain carries TRBV7-8 and TRBJ2-5, with 7 bases that match TRBD1. Trimming cost V 6 bases and J 0 bases; bases outside gene matches: 7. Looked up from germline, CDR1 is SGHVS and CDR2 is FQNEAQ. This CDR3 has 15 residues. The CDR3 DNA reads TGTGCCAGCAGACCCGGGACAGCGAACCAAGAGACCCAGTACTTC. It specifies CASRPGTANQETQYF.

In the case of this clonotype: Mismatch with germline at one junction end may stem from a read error. The chain recombines TRBV24-1 with TRBJ2-1, with 7 bases matching TRBD2. In germline, CDR1 is KGHDR, CDR2 SFDVKD. The CDR3 contains 15 residues. The CDR3 DNA sequence: TGTGCCACCAGTGGTTTGGGCGGGAGAGGGCATGAGCAGTTCTTC. Its protein is CATSGLGGRGHEQFF.

The table lists this clonotype with a few counts. This chain joins TRBV28 and TRBJ2-1; possible D gene TRBD1, 5 bases. This CDR3 is 15 amino acids long. V was pared by 6 bases and J by 8 bases, with 20 bases between. The germline CDR1 and CDR2 sequences are MDHEN and SYDVKM. The CDR3 sequence: CASSRVQAGSHEQFF. The CDR3 DNA is TGTGCCAGCAGCCGAGTGCAGGCAGGGTCCCATGAGCAGTTCTTC.

The chain has TRBV11-3 and TRBJ2-1, with D unresolved. Germline-derived CDR1 and CDR2 are SGHNT and YENEEA. This CDR3 comprises 13 residues. V shed 4 bases and J shed 7 bases, with 11 bases lying between them. CDR3 DNA: TGTGCCAGCAGCTCCACACCTGCTAATGAGCAGTTCTTC. It translates to CASSSTPANEQFF.

There are a few counts of this clonotype. V is TRBV6-5 and J is TRBJ2-1; 7 bases are shared with TRBD1. The CDR3 length is 14 residues. CDR1 and CDR2 (germline): MNHEY, SVGAGI. After removal of 6 bases from V and 5 bases from J, the junction contained 7 bases not matched to a gene. The CDR3 coding sequence is TGTGCCAGCAGGGGGCGGACAGGAAACAATGAGCAGTTCTTC. The encoded protein is CASRGRTGNNEQFF.

This clonotype is termed medium-sized (0.01 to 0.1%). J is TRBJ1-2 and V is TRBV6-5; TRBD1 agrees at 11 bases. CDR3 size: 15 residues. The V gene's germline CDR1 is MNHEY and CDR2 SVGAGI. V lost 8 bases and J lost 2; bases outside the gene matches: 7. The CDR3 spells CASQGQGAINYGYTF. CDR3 DNA: TGTGCCAGCCAAGGACAGGGGGCGATAAACTATGGCTACACCTTC.

This clonotype was counted ten times or more. The V and J genes are TRBV3-1 and TRBJ2-3; D is unresolved. Germline V lookup: CDR1 LGHDT, CDR2 YNNKEL (reference sequence). V shed 10 bases and J shed 3 bases, with 20 bases lying between them. The CDR3 sequence is 15 residues long. The CDR3 DNA follows: TGTGCCACCACCCCATCGGCAGGTTTGACAGATACGCAGTATTTT. It is translated as CATTPSAGLTDTQYF.

This chain links TRBV5-4 with TRBJ2-4; D ambiguous. CDR3 length: 11 amino acids. Per germline, CDR1 SGHNT and CDR2 YYREEE (reference sequence). V shed 0 bases and J shed 9 bases, with 4 bases lying between them. CDR3 bases: TGTGCCAGCAGCTTGGAAAGCATTCAGTACTTC. It codes for CASSLESIQYF.

This clonotype was recorded many times. The CDR3 DNA reads as TGCAGCGTTGCCTATGGTGTAGGGACTGAAGCTTTCTTT. Its protein product is CSVAYGVGTEAFF. V gene TRBV29-1 combines with J gene TRBJ1-1; no definite D call. The V end lost 4 bases, the J end lost 5 bases, and 14 bases lay between the germline ends. This CDR3 has 13 residues. Germline V gene sequence: CDR1 SQVTM, CDR2 ANQGSEA.

This clonotype came up a few times. V gene TRBV10-3 combines with J gene TRBJ2-7, with 7 bases fitting TRBD1. CDR1 and CDR2 (germline): ENHRY, SYGVKD. After removal of 3 bases from V and 4 bases from J, the junction contained 9 bases not matched to a gene. This CDR3 region has 15 residues. The CDR3 DNA sequence: TGTGCCATCAGTGACTCTAGGGGGCTCGCTTACGAGCAGTACTTC. This gives the protein CAISDSRGLAYEQYF.

The V and J genes are TRBV7-2 and TRBJ1-2, with a tentative D call TRBD1 (6 bases). CDR1 and CDR2 from the germline V gene are SGHTA and FQGNSA. Trimming cost V 5 bases and J 5 bases, with 12 bases left between them. This CDR3 is built from 13 residues. The CDR3 DNA is TGTGCCAGCAGCGTAACAGGGACATATGGCTACACCTTC. Amino acid sequence: CASSVTGTYGYTF.

At least ten counts were recorded for this clonotype. V gene TRBV7-2 combines with J gene TRBJ2-1; 15 bases match TRBD2. Germline CDR1 SGHTA, CDR2 FQGNSA. The CDR3 spans 15 residues. J lost 10 bases, V lost 5 bases, and 6 bases had no gene match. The CDR3 loop is CASSQGLAGGNEQFF. The CDR3 region has the DNA TGTGCCAGCAGCCAGGGACTAGCGGGAGGAAACGAGCAGTTCTTC.

Many counts were recorded for this clonotype. This rearrangement joins TRBV14 to TRBJ1-6; D is undetermined. V was shortened by 0 bases and J by 8 bases, with 8 bases between the two germline ends. The germline V gene has CDR1 SGHDN and CDR2 FVKESK. The CDR3 extends over 14 amino acids. This CDR3 is CASSQDQPYSPLHF. CDR3 DNA: TGTGCCAGCAGCCAAGATCAGCCTTATTCACCCCTCCACTTT.

This clonotype occurred many times. This chain links TRBV18 with TRBJ2-4; D not resolved. Germline lookup yields CDR1 KGHSH and CDR2 LQKENI. The CDR3 is 11 residues long. The ends were cut back, 3 bases at V and 13 bases at J, with 10 bases in the middle. CDR3 region: CASSPGKSQYF. The CDR3 nucleotides are TGTGCCAGCTCACCTGGCAAGTCCCAGTACTTC.

The table lists this clonotype with many counts. The V and J genes are TRBV19 and TRBJ1-3; tentative D call: TRBD1 (6 bases). V lost 5 bases and J lost 0, with 11 bases in between. Germline-derived CDR1 and CDR2 are LNHDA and SQIVND (reference sequence). The CDR3 is 15 amino acids. CDR3: CASSPRGLSGNTIYF. CDR3 DNA sequence: TGTGCCAGTAGTCCCAGGGGACTCTCTGGAAACACCATATATTTT.

J is TRBJ2-1 and V is TRBV6-5, with 13 bases that match TRBD2. Germline V CDR1 and CDR2: MNHEY, SVGAGI. The J segment lost 10 bases and the V segment lost 6 bases, leaving 3 bases of the junction unmatched. The CDR3 sequence is 13 residues long. CDR3 in amino acids: CASRQGLAGEQFF. The CDR3 bases are TGTGCCAGCAGACAGGGACTAGCGGGGGAGCAGTTCTTC.

This clonotype was detected a few times. V and J are TRBV20-1 and TRBJ1-5; D call uncertain. There are 15 residues in the CDR3. Germline values: CDR1 DFQATT, CDR2 SNEGSKA (reference sequence). V dropped 2 bases and J dropped 0 bases, with 11 bases sitting between them. The CDR3 coding sequence is TGCAGTGCTAGATCTTTGGGCTATAGCAATCAGCCCCAGCATTTT. Its translation is CSARSLGYSNQPQHF.

This sequence joins TRBV29-1 and TRBJ2-1; D ambiguous. The V gene lost 6 bases and the J gene lost 4 bases, with 16 bases spanning the gap. In germline, CDR1 is SQVTM, CDR2 ANQGSEA. This CDR3 has 14 residues. Here the CDR3 reads CSVALGGGYNEQFF. The DNA for the CDR3 is TGCAGCGTAGCCTTGGGCGGTGGGTACAATGAGCAGTTCTTC.

In this sample, this clonotype turned up once. This chain links TRBV12-3 or TRBV12-4 with TRBJ1-5; 7 nucleotides line up with TRBD1. The CDR3 loop spans 14 amino acids. V lost 5 bases, J lost 2 bases, and 3 bases stayed unmatched. CDR3: CASSHRGGNQPQHF. The CDR3 DNA reads as TGTGCCAGCAGTCACAGGGGTGGCAATCAGCCCCAGCATTTT.

The rearrangement links TRBV20-1 to TRBJ2-2; 10 bases match TRBD2. Germline assignment: CDR1 DFQATT and CDR2 SNEGSKA (reference sequence). J gave up 7 bases and V 1 base, and 12 bases lay outside the gene matches. The CDR3 consists of 17 residues. The CDR3 coding sequence is TGCAGTGCTAGAGCAGGCGAGGGACTAGCGTTTGGCGGGGAGCTGTTTTTT. Encoded protein: CSARAGEGLAFGGELFF.

V gene TRBV6-1 combines with J gene TRBJ2-2, with 7 nucleotides matching TRBD1. V lost 9 bases to trimming and J lost 6 bases; unmatched junction nucleotides: 16. The CDR3 runs to 16 residues. Germline assignment: CDR1 MNHNS and CDR2 SASEGT. The CDR3 coding sequence is TGTGCCAGTATCCCCAACAGGGGCCAAGGGGCCGGGGAGCTGTTTTTT. This translates into CASIPNRGQGAGELFF.

CDR3 bases: TGTGCCAGCAGCTTGAGACCGTGGAGCTACGAGCAGTACTTC. Its protein is CASSLRPWSYEQYF. V and J are TRBV5-5 and TRBJ2-7; D call uncertain. CDR1 and CDR2 from the germline V gene are SGHKS and YYEKEE (reference sequence). The CDR3 runs to 14 residues. V dropped 1 base and J dropped 3 bases, with 11 bases sitting between them.

This sequence joins TRBV18 and TRBJ2-2, with a possible D match to TRBD2 (6 bases). The V end was cut by 2 bases, the J end by 5 bases, with 15 bases between. The CDR3 extends over 16 amino acids. Germline V CDR1 and CDR2: KGHSH, LQKENI. CDR3 sequence reads: CASSPGGGLRTGELFF. The CDR3, as DNA: TGTGCCAGCTCACCAGGTGGCGGACTACGAACCGGGGAGCTGTTTTTT.